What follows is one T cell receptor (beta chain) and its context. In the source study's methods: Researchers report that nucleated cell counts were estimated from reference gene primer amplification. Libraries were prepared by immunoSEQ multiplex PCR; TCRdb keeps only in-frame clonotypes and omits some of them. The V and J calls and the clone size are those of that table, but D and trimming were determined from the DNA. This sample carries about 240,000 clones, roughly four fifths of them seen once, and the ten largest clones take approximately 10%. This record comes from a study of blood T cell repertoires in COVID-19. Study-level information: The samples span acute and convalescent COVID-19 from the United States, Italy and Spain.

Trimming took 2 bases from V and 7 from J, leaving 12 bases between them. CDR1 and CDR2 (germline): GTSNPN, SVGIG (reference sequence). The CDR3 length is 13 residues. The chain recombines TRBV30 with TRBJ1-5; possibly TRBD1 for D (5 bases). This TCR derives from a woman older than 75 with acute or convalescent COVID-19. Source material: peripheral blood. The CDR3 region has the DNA TGTGCCTGGAGTAAAGGGGTCCGGCAGCCCCAGCATTTT. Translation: CAWSKGVRQPQHF.